Listed below are T cell receptor beta chains from one sample, sequenced in a study of T cell responses to AZD1222 COVID-19 vaccine. Using immunoSEQ multiplex PCR, the repertoire was profiled, and TCRdb retains in-frame clones only, with some absent. The profile shows 100,000 to 150,000 clones, about 87% of them singletons. Sequencing was performed on peripheral blood, taken on day 0 of AZD1222 vaccination. Source of these receptors: an adult in good health. CDR3s include the opening cysteine and the closing phenylalanine or tryptophan.

v_call: TRBV6-5
j_call: TRBJ1-2
cdr3_aa: CASSLAPEVSYTF

v_call: TRBV6-5
j_call: TRBJ1-3
cdr3_aa: CASRPTGSAGNTIYF

v_call: TRBV10-3
j_call: TRBJ2-1
cdr3_aa: CAISESETSIFDEQFF

v_call: TRBV19
j_call: TRBJ2-1
cdr3_aa: CASSPIAWSSYNEQFF

v_call: TRBV5-1
j_call: TRBJ2-3
cdr3_aa: CASSLPRESTDTQYF

v_call: TRBV6-5
j_call: TRBJ1-2
cdr3_aa: CASSLRTGINYGYTF

v_call: TRBV27
j_call: TRBJ2-5
cdr3_aa: CASSLLAGGLETQYF

v_call: TRBV4-1
j_call: TRBJ2-7
cdr3_aa: CASSVTRDPTYEQYF

v_call: TRBV28
j_call: TRBJ1-1
cdr3_aa: CASSLGGGGNTEAFF

v_call: TRBV5-1
j_call: TRBJ2-7
cdr3_aa: CASSPMTGGFEQYF

v_call: TRBV28
j_call: TRBJ1-5
cdr3_aa: CASSSESQPQHF

v_call: TRBV18
j_call: TRBJ2-7
cdr3_aa: CASSPGVLGGYEQYF

v_call: TRBV6-2/TRBV6-3
j_call: TRBJ1-5
cdr3_aa: CASSRSRDRGTQPQHF

v_call: TRBV19
j_call: TRBJ1-2
cdr3_aa: CASSDPGQGTANYGYTF

v_call: TRBV7-2
j_call: TRBJ1-1
cdr3_aa: CASSPTVSEWITEAFF

v_call: TRBV2
j_call: TRBJ2-3
cdr3_aa: CASSFDRDESTDTQYF

v_call: TRBV28
j_call: TRBJ2-1
cdr3_aa: CASRGTSGRVDEQFF

v_call: TRBV30
j_call: TRBJ1-1
cdr3_aa: CAWGRSRDTEAFF

v_call: TRBV18
j_call: TRBJ2-7
cdr3_aa: CASSPAGTALSKEYF

v_call: TRBV3-1/TRBV3-2
j_call: TRBJ1-2
cdr3_aa: CASSQDIRQGDGYTF

v_call: TRBV5-5
j_call: TRBJ1-1
cdr3_aa: CASSLTRANLKDTEAFF

v_call: TRBV6-1
j_call: TRBJ2-7
cdr3_aa: CASSEGRQVTYEQYF

v_call: TRBV29-1
j_call: TRBJ1-1
cdr3_aa: CSVEVGGGTEAFF

v_call: TRBV30
j_call: TRBJ1-1
cdr3_aa: CAWSVVGLNTEAFF

v_call: TRBV27
j_call: TRBJ1-1
cdr3_aa: CASDHVGGGGAEAFF